These 8 T cell receptor beta chains share one sample of origin, sequenced in a study of shared clonotypes between healthy human individuals. Using immunoSEQ multiplex PCR, the repertoire was profiled, and TCRdb retains in-frame clones only, with some absent. The sample shows approximately 1,000,000 clones, approximately 78% of them seen only once. Sequencing was done on a sample of memory CD4+ T cells from PBMCs. Subset specified: CD45RA-negative fraction. The receptors were sampled from a man aged 18 to 35 in good health. Some clones in this sample may be carry-over from other donors' samples.

The count of this clone is one. DNA for the CDR3: TGTGCCAGCACGGACAGGACCTCCGTCCAGTACTTC. It codes for CASTDRTSVQYF. J is TRBJ2-4 and V is TRBV7-9; 7 nucleotides align to TRBD1. CDR1 SEHNR and CDR2 FQNEAQ come from the germline V gene (reference sequence). This CDR3 is built from 12 residues. V dropped 7 bases and J dropped 13; count of bases not matched to a gene: 10.

This clone is a singleton in its sample. The gene calls are TRBV18 and TRBJ1-2; TRBD1 might be the D (5 bases). CDR1 is KGHSH and CDR2 is LQKENI in the germline V gene. CDR3 length: 13 residues. V was shortened by 0 bases and J by 7 bases, with 9 bases between the two germline ends. CDR3 DNA sequence: TGTGCCAGCTCACCACCGGGGGACGGTGGCTACACCTTC. Amino acid sequence: CASSPPGDGGYTF.

The chain recombines TRBV30 with TRBJ1-5, with D tentatively TRBD1 (5 bases). Germline loops: CDR1 GTSNPN, CDR2 SVGIG (reference sequence). The CDR3 has 15 residues. Trimming removed 3 bases at V and 2 bases at J, with 14 bases between. CDR3 in amino acids: CAWSTGHGGNQPQHF. DNA of the CDR3: TGTGCCTGGAGCACCGGACACGGAGGCAATCAGCCCCAGCATTTT.

J is TRBJ2-3 and V is TRBV18, with TRBD2 identical over 10 bases. The CDR3 consists of 15 residues. Germline CDR1 reads KGHSH; CDR2 reads LQKENI. The trim removed 5 bases at V and 4 bases at J, leaving 6 bases unmatched. Here the CDR3 reads CASSSWTSGADTQYF. Written as DNA, the CDR3 is TGTGCCAGCTCATCTTGGACTAGCGGAGCAGATACGCAGTATTTT.

The V and J genes are TRBV28 and TRBJ2-1; TRBD1 matches at 7 bases. V gave up 5 bases and J gave up 0 bases; unmatched junction bases: 7. This CDR3 comprises 16 residues. The germline CDR1 and CDR2 sequences are MDHEN and SYDVKM. The CDR3 region is CASSLPGQSSYNEQFF. Here the CDR3 DNA reads TGTGCCAGCAGTCTACCGGGACAGAGCTCCTACAATGAGCAGTTCTTC. The entire variable domain, with the rest obtained from reference TRBV28 and TRBJ2-1, is as follows: DVKVTQSSRYLVKRTGEKVFLECVQDMDHENMFWYRQDPGLGLRLIYFSYDVKMKEKGDIPEGYSVSREKKERFSLILESASTNQTSMYLCASSLPGQSSYNEQFFGPGTRLTVL.

V is TRBV5-6 and J is TRBJ2-3, with 10 bases matching TRBD2. The CDR3 is 16 amino acids. V gave up 0 bases and J gave up 4 bases; unmatched junction bases: 5. Per germline, CDR1 SGHDT and CDR2 YYEEEE. This chain's CDR3 is CASSLASGSVADTQYF. DNA for the CDR3: TGTGCCAGCAGCTTGGCTAGCGGGAGCGTAGCAGATACGCAGTATTTT. The variable domain in full, with the rest retrieved from reference TRBV5-6 and TRBJ2-3, is DAGVTQSPTHLIKTRGQQVTLRCSPKSGHDTVSWYQQALGQGPQFIFQYYEEEERQRGNFPDRFSGHQFPNYSSELNVNALLLGDSALYLCASSLASGSVADTQYFGPGTRLTVL.

The sample holds many counts of this clone. The chain carries TRBV4-3 and TRBJ1-1; D gene unclear. Germline V gene sequence: CDR1 LGHNA, CDR2 YSLEER. This CDR3 comprises 14 residues. Trimming cost V 0 bases and J 1 base, with 6 bases left between them. CDR3 nucleotide sequence: TGCGCCAGCAGCCAAGATTTAAGGAACACTGAAGCTTTCTTT. Protein product: CASSQDLRNTEAFF.

The chain couples TRBV5-1 to TRBJ1-2, with D possibly being TRBD1 (5 bases). This CDR3 has 13 amino acids. The V end was cut by 2 bases, the J end by 7 bases, with 12 bases between. Germline V gene lookup returns CDR1 SGHRS and CDR2 YFSETQ. The chain's CDR3 is CASSFVGEGGYTF. The CDR3 nucleotides are TGCGCCAGCAGCTTCGTAGGGGAGGGTGGCTACACCTTC.